The T cell receptor beta chain under discussion was sequenced for a study of T-cell reconstitution after alpha-beta-depleted transplantation in children. This clonotype has ten or more counts. Its antigen is still unknown. Study outcomes and limitations: Roughly two months post-transplant, alpha-beta T cells reportedly originated from several hundred graft clones that had expanded. Some patients showed high day-60 TCRbeta diversity, which derived from surviving recipient T cells and thymic progenitors. T-cell counts and diversity at one year post-transplant came mainly from newly produced T cells.

Molecular barcoding with unique molecular identifiers was used for the TCRbeta library. TCRdb reprocessed the PCR reads via MiXCR and lists one record per CDR3 protein. The data hold almost 250,000 distinct CDR3 sequences, with roughly 25% observed a single time. The CDR3 spans 16 residues. Germline V CDR1 and CDR2: DFQATT, SNEGSKA (reference sequence). V lost 0 bases and J lost 3, with 17 bases in between. The chain employs TRBV20-1 and TRBJ2-5; D is undetermined. Material: PBMCs, obtained before TCRalphabeta/CD19-depleted stem cell transplant. The TCR originated in a girl aged 2 to 10 with Fanconi anemia, due to receive a stem cell transplant. The CDR3 here is CSARDQRLPVEETQYF. CDR3 nucleotide sequence: TGCAGTGCTAGAGATCAGAGATTGCCGGTGGAAGAGACCCAGTACTTC.